Sequencing of this T cell receptor beta chain was carried out in a study of T-cell memory formation after mild COVID-19. General study points: The main location of contracting CD4+ clones was CM and EM, and that of contracting CD8+ clones was EMRA. Second-wave clones peaking on day 37 lacked confirmed SARS-CoV-2 specificity.

Germline-derived CDR1 and CDR2 are LNHNV and YYDKDF (reference sequence). V was clipped by 0 bases and J by 10 bases, with 13 bases between them. This CDR3 comprises 14 residues. This clonotype was observed a few times. The antigen is not known. UMIs and sample barcodes were carried by the TCR alpha and TCR beta cDNA libraries that 5'RACE produced using constant-segment primers. TCRdb redid the calling of the 5' RACE reads with MiXCR, one entry per CDR3 protein. The sample contains about 430,000 distinct CDR3 sequences, roughly 17% of which appear only once. The source material was PBMCs or a T cell subset sorted from them (not recorded which). The chain joins TRBV15 to TRBJ2-1; D perhaps matches TRBD2 (6 bases). The receptor's source is a man aged 18 to 30 who had mild COVID-19 (a few samples of this study predate the infection). Cell type and time point are not known. CDR3 sequence (DNA): TGTGCCACCAGCAGAGAGGATCTCCGGGGGGAGCAGTTCTTC. It codes for CATSREDLRGEQFF.